These T cell receptor beta chains were read from a single sample in a study of shared clonotypes between healthy human individuals. The assay was immunoSEQ multiplex PCR, and TCRdb's table has in-frame clones only and misses some. This sample yields about 2,500,000 clones, of which 85% to 95% are seen a single time; over 0.12% belongs to the top ten. Sequencing was done on a sample of naive CD4+ T cells sorted from blood. The source of these receptors is a young man in good health. Both conserved end residues are part of each CDR3. D genes are given only for firm matches. Only part of the rows carry a size: once, few, many, or a class if the clone is expanded.

J,D,size,V,DNA,CDR3
TRBJ2-7,TRBD1,NA,TRBV27,TGTGCCAGCAGCCCCTTGACAGGGTCCTACGAGCAGTACTTC,CASSPLTGSYEQYF
TRBJ1-6,NA,NA,TRBV27,TGTGCCAGCACTCCTAATTCACCCCTCCACTTT,CASTPNSPLHF
TRBJ1-1,NA,NA,TRBV19,TGTGCCAGTAGTGCCTGGATGCCCCAGGAGGACACTGAAGCTTTCTTT,CASSAWMPQEDTEAFF
TRBJ1-4,NA,NA,TRBV2,TGTGCCAGCAGTGATAGGGGGGCCCGTGAAAAACTGTTTTTT,CASSDRGAREKLFF
TRBJ1-4,TRBD1,once,TRBV15,TGTGCCACCAGGGCTACAGGGGAGGCAACTAATGAAAAACTGTTTTTT,CATRATGEATNEKLFF
TRBJ2-3,TRBD2,NA,TRBV7-8,TGTGCCAGCAGCTCAGGACTAGACTTCAGCACAGATACGCAGTATTTT,CASSSGLDFSTDTQYF
TRBJ2-2,NA,once,TRBV19,TGTGCCAGTAGTAACCCCGGGGAGCTGTTTTTT,CASSNPGELFF
TRBJ1-3,TRBD1,NA,TRBV18,TGTGCCAGCTCACGGACAGGGGACTCTGGAAACACCATATATTTT,CASSRTGDSGNTIYF
TRBJ2-1,TRBD1,NA,TRBV5-1,TGCGCCAGCAGCTTGGGGACAGGGCTCGTCAATGAGCAGTTCTTC,CASSLGTGLVNEQFF
TRBJ1-2,NA,NA,TRBV6-5,TGTGCCAGCAGGGACAAGGGATTTCGCTACACCTTC,CASRDKGFRYTF
TRBJ2-5,TRBD1,NA,TRBV19,TGTGCCAGTAGTTCTGGGACAGGGGGAATCAAAGTTTGGGAGACCCAGTACTTC,CASSSGTGGIKVWETQYF
TRBJ2-5,TRBD2,NA,TRBV7-2,TGTGCCAGCAGCACGGGACTAGCTCCCCAGACCCAGTACTTC,CASSTGLAPQTQYF
TRBJ1-4,NA,once,TRBV19,TGTGCCAGTAGTCCTAACGCGCCAACCGGGACCGGTGAAAAACTGTTTTTT,CASSPNAPTGTGEKLFF
TRBJ1-5,NA,NA,TRBV5-6,TGTGCCAGCAGTCAAATCCACCGTCCGGGTAGCAATCAGCCCCAGCATTTT,CASSQIHRPGSNQPQHF
TRBJ1-2,TRBD1,NA,TRBV9,TGTGCCAGCAGCCCCCGGGACAGGGAGGTTCGAAGCTATGGCTACACCTTC,CASSPRDREVRSYGYTF
TRBJ2-5,NA,NA,TRBV5-8,TGTGCCAGCAGCTTGGCGGCGCGAAAAGGGGAGACCCAGTACTTC,CASSLAARKGETQYF
TRBJ2-7,TRBD2,NA,TRBV30,TGTGCCTGGAGTGTACGGTCTTTACTCGGCGGGAGGATTTACGAGCAGTACTTC,CAWSVRSLLGGRIYEQYF
TRBJ1-6,NA,NA,TRBV5-4,TGTGCCAGCAGCTTCGGGCCAGAGAGTAATTCACCCCTCCACTTT,CASSFGPESNSPLHF
TRBJ1-3,NA,NA,TRBV5-1,TGCGCCAGCACCCCTGATAGCCGCTCTGGAAACACCATATATTTT,CASTPDSRSGNTIYF
TRBJ1-5,NA,NA,TRBV11-1,TGTGCCAGCAGCTCAGCTGGTGGGGGTTCCAATCAGCCCCAGCATTTT,CASSSAGGGSNQPQHF
TRBJ2-3,NA,NA,TRBV19,TGTGCCAGTAGTTTGCAGGGGGGGACAGATACGCAGTATTTT,CASSLQGGTDTQYF
TRBJ1-3,NA,NA,TRBV6-6,TGTGCCAGCAAGCGGGACACAACAATCTCTGGAAACACCATATATTTT,CASKRDTTISGNTIYF
TRBJ1-2,TRBD1,NA,TRBV6-1,TGTGCCAGCAGTGGTGACGACAGGGCCTACTATGGCTACACCTTC,CASSGDDRAYYGYTF
TRBJ1-5,TRBD1,NA,TRBV2,TGTGCCAGCAGTGAAGCGCTTCAGGGAACAGGGGGTCAGCCCCAGCATTTT,CASSEALQGTGGQPQHF
TRBJ2-7,NA,NA,TRBV30,TGTGCCTGGAGTGGAGGGGCCGAAAGCTCCTACGAGCAGTACTTC,CAWSGGAESSYEQYF
TRBJ2-5,NA,NA,TRBV11-3,TGTGCCAGCAGCCCAAGTAACCCCCAAGAGACCCAGTACTTC,CASSPSNPQETQYF
TRBJ2-2,TRBD2,NA,TRBV4-2,TGTGCCAGCAGCCCTCTAAGTGGCGGGGGGGCGAGCGGGGAGCTGTTTTTT,CASSPLSGGGASGELFF
TRBJ1-1,NA,few,TRBV6-5,TGTGCCAGCAGTCCCCCGGGCTACTTCTCCCGAGCTTTCTTT,CASSPPGYFSRAFF
TRBJ1-4,TRBD1,NA,TRBV9,TGTGCCAGCAGCCCCCGGACAGGTTTTAATGAAAAACTGTTTTTT,CASSPRTGFNEKLFF
TRBJ1-3,NA,NA,TRBV21-1,TGTGCCAGCAGCAAAGCGAATAGGTCAGGGTCGGATCAGGGAAACACCATATATTTT,CASSKANRSGSDQGNTIYF
TRBJ1-4,NA,NA,TRBV28,TGTGCCAGCAGATCGAGGAATGAAAAACTGTTTTTT,CASRSRNEKLFF
TRBJ1-1,TRBD1,NA,TRBV11-1,TGTGCCAGCAGCTTTAGACAGGGATCACTGAACACTGAAGCTTTCTTT,CASSFRQGSLNTEAFF
TRBJ2-5,TRBD1,once,TRBV7-2,TGTGCCAGCAGCTTGGACAGGGGGCGACCCCTGGAGACCCAGTACTTC,CASSLDRGRPLETQYF